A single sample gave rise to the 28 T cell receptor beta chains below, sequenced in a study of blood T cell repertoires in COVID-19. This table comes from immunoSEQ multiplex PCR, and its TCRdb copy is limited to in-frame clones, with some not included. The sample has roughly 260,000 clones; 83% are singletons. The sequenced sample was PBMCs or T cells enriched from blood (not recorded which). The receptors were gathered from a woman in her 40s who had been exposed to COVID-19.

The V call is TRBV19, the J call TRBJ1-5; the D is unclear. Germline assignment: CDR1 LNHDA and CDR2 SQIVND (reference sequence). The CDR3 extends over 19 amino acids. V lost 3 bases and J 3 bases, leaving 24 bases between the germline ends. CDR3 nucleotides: TGTGCCAGTAGTATCGTCGGGTCGGGGATAAAGCTCAACAATCAGCCCCAGCATTTT. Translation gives CASSIVGSGIKLNNQPQHF.

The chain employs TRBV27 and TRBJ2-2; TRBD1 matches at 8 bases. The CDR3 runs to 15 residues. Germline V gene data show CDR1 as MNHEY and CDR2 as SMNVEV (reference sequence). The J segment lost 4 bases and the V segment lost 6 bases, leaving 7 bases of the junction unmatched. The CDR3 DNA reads TGTGCCAGCAGGCCCGGGACAGGCGGCACCGGGGAGCTGTTTTTT. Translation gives CASRPGTGGTGELFF.

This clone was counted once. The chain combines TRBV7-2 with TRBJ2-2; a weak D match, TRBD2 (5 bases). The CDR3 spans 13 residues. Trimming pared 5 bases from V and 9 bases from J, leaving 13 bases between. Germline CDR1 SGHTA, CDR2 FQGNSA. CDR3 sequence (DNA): TGTGCCAGCAGCCCTAGTGAGGGTTGGGAGCTGTTTTTT. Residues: CASSPSEGWELFF.

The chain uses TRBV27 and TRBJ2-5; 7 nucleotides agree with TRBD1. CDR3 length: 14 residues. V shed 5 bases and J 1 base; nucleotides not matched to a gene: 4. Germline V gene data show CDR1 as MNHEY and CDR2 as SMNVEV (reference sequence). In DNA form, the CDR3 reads TGTGCCAGCAGTAGCAGACAGGGCCAAGAGACCCAGTACTTC. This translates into CASSSRQGQETQYF.

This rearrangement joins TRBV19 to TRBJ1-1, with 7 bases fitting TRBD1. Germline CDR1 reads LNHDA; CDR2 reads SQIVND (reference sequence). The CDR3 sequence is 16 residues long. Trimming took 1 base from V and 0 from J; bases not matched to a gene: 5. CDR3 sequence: CASSIAPTGMNTEAFF. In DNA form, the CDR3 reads TGTGCCAGTAGTATAGCCCCGACAGGGATGAACACTGAAGCTTTCTTT. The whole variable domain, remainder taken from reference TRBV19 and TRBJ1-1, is DGGITQSPKYLFRKEGQNVTLSCEQNLNHDAMYWYRQDPGQGLRLIYYSQIVNDFQKGDIAEGYSVSREKKESFPLTVTSAQKNPTAFYLCASSIAPTGMNTEAFFGQGTRLTVV.

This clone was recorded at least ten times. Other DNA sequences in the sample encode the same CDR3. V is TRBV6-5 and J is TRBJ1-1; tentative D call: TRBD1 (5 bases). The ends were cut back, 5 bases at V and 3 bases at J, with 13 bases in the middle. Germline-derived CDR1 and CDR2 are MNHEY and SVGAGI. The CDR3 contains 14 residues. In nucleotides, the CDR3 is TGTGCCAGCAGTCGACTTGGGGGGGACACTGAAGCTTTCTTT. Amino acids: CASSRLGGDTEAFF.

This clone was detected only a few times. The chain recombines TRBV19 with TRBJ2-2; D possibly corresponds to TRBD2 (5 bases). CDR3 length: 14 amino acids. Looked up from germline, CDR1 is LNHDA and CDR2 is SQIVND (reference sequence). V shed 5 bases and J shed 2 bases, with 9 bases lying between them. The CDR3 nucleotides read TGTGCCAGTAGTTTACGGGATAACACCGGGGAGCTGTTTTTT. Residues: CASSLRDNTGELFF. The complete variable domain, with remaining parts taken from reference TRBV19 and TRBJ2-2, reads DGGITQSPKYLFRKEGQNVTLSCEQNLNHDAMYWYRQDPGQGLRLIYYSQIVNDFQKGDIAEGYSVSREKKESFPLTVTSAQKNPTAFYLCASSLRDNTGELFFGEGSRLTVL.

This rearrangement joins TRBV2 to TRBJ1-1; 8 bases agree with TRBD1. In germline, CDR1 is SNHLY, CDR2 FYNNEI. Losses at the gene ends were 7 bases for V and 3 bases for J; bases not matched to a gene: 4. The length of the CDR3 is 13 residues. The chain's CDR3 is CASTRQGYTEAFF. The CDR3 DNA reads TGTGCCAGCACCAGACAGGGGTACACTGAAGCTTTCTTT.

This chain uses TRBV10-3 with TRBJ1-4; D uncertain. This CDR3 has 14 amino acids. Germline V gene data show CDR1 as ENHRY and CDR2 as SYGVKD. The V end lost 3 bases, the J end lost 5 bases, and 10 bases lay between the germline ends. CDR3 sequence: CAISEGGHNEKLFF. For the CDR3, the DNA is TGTGCCATCAGTGAAGGTGGGCACAATGAAAAACTGTTTTTT.

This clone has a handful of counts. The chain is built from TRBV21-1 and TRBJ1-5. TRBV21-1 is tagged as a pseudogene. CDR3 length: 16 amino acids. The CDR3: CASSKGEGRSPGPQHF. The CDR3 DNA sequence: TGTGCCAGCAGCAAAGGGGAGGGCAGGTCACCGGGGCCCCAGCATTTT.

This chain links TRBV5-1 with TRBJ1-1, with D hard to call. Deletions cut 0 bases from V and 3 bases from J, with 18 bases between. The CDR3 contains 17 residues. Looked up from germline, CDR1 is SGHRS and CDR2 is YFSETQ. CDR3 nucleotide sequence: TGCGCCAGCAGCTTGGCGGCGGACGGACTTCTGGACACTGAAGCTTTCTTT. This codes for CASSLAADGLLDTEAFF.

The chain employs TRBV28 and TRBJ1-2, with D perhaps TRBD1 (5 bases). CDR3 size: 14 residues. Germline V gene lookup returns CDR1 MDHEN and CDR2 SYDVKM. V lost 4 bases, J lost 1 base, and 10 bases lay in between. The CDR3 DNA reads TGTGCCAGCAGTTCCGGGGGGGATAACTATGGCTACACCTTC. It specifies CASSSGGDNYGYTF.

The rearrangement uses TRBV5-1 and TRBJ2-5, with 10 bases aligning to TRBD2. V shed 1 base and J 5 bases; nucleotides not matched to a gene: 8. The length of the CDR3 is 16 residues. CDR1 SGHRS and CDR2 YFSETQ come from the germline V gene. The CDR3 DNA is TGCGCCAGCAGCTTGAGTAGCGGGGGGATGTGGGAGACCCAGTACTTC. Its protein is CASSLSSGGMWETQYF.

CDR3 in amino acids: CASSPRRGRYEQYF. The CDR3, as DNA: TGTGCCAGCAGTCCGAGGCGGGGACGCTACGAGCAGTACTTC. The chain has TRBV28 and TRBJ2-7; D possibly corresponds to TRBD2 (6 bases). This CDR3 contains 14 residues. CDR1 and CDR2 (germline): MDHEN, SYDVKM. V lost 5 bases, J lost 3 bases, and 14 bases lay in between.

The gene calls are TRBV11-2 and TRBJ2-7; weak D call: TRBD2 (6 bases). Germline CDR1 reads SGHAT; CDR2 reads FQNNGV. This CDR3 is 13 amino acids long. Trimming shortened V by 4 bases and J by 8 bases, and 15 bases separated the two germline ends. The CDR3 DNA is TGTGCCAGCAGCTCAGGGACGGGAGCCAAGCAGTACTTC. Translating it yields CASSSGTGAKQYF.

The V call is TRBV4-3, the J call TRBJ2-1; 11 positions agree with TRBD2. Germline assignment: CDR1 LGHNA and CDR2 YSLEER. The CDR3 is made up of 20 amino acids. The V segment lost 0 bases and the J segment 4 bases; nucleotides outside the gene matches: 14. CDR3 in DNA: TGCGCCAGCAGCCAAGATATTGCCCTAGCGGGGGGTCCCCCGTACAATGAGCAGTTCTTC. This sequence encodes CASSQDIALAGGPPYNEQFF.

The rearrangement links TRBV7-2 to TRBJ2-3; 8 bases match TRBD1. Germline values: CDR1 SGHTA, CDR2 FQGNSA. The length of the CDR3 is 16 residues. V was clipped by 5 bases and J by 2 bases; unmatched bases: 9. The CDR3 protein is CASSRPQGASTDTQYF. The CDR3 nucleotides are TGTGCCAGCAGCCGCCCGCAGGGGGCTTCCACAGATACGCAGTATTTT.

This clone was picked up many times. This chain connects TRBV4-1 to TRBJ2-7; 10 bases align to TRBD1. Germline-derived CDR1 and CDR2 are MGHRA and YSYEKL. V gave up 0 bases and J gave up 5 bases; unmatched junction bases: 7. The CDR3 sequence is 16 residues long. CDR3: CASSQDRDRGFHEQYF. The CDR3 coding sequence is TGCGCCAGCAGCCAAGATCGGGACAGGGGCTTCCACGAGCAGTACTTC.

The chain's CDR3 is CASSQTGGRLYEQYF. Here the CDR3 DNA reads TGTGCCAGCAGCCAAACGGGGGGGCGCCTCTACGAGCAGTACTTC. This rearrangement joins TRBV14 to TRBJ2-7, with 8 bases lining up with TRBD2. The CDR3 consists of 15 residues. Germline V gene data show CDR1 as SGHDN and CDR2 as FVKESK. Unmatched junction bases numbered 6, after V lost 2 bases and J lost 3 bases.

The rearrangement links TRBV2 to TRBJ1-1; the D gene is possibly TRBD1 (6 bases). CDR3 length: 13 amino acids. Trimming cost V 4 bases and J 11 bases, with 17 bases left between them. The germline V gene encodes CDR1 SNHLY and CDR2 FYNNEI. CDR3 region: CASSGSGQQVAFF. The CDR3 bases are TGTGCCAGCAGTGGTAGTGGACAGCAGGTGGCTTTCTTT.

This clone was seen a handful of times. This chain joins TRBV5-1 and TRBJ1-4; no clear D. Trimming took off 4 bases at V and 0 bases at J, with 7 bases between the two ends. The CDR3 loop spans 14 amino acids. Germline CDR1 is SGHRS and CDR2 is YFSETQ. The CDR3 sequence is CASSIDSTNEKLFF. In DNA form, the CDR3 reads TGCGCCAGCAGCATAGACTCAACTAATGAAAAACTGTTTTTT.

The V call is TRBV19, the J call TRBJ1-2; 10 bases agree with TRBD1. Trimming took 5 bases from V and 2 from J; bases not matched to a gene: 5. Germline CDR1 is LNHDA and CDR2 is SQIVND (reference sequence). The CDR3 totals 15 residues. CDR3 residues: CASSFGQGVNYGYTF. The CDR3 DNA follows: TGTGCCAGTAGTTTCGGACAGGGGGTAAACTATGGCTACACCTTC.

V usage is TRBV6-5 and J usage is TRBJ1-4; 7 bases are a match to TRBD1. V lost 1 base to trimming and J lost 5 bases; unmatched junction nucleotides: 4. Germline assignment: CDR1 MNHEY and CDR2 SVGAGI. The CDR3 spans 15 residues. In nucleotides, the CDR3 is TGTGCCAGCAGTTACTTACAGACAGGGAATGAAAAACTGTTTTTT. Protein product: CASSYLQTGNEKLFF.

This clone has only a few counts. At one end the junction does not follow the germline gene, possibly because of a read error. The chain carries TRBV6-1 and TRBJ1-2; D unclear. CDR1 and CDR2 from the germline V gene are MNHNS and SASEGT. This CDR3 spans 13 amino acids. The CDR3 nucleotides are TGTGCCAGCAGAGAAGAGGGAGAGTATGGCTACACCTTC. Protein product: CASREEGEYGYTF.

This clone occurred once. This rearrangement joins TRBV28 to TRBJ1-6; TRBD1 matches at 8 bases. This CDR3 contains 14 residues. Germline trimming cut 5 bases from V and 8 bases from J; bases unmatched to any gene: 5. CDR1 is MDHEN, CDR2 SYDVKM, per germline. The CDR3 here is CASSDRGGDSPLHF. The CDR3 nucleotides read TGTGCCAGCAGTGACAGGGGAGGGGATTCACCCCTCCACTTT.

CDR3 sequence reads: CASSYSGTAGNTIYF. In nucleotides, the CDR3 is TGTGCCAGCAGTTACTCAGGGACTGCTGGAAACACCATATATTTT. The V gene is TRBV6-5, the J gene TRBJ1-3; tentatively, D is TRBD1 (5 bases). There are 15 residues in the CDR3. CDR1 is MNHEY, CDR2 SVGAGI, per germline. The V end lost 0 bases, the J end lost 2 bases, and 8 bases lay between the germline ends.

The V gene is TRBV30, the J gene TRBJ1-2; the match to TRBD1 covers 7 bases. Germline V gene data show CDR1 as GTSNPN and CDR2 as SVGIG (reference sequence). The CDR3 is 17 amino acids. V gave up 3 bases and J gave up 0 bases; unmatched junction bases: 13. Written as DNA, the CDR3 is TGTGCCTGGAGCGTAGGACGGACAGGATTATCTAACTATGGCTACACCTTC. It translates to CAWSVGRTGLSNYGYTF.

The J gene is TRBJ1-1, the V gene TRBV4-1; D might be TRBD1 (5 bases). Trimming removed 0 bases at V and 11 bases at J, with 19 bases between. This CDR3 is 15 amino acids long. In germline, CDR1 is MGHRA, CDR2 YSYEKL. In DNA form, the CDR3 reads TGCGCCAGCAGCCAAGATCTGATCAGGGCAGTTCGGGCTTTCTTT. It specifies CASSQDLIRAVRAFF.